This is a list of T cell receptor beta chains from one sample in a study of identifying expanded T cells in peripheral blood. The data were produced by immunoSEQ multiplex PCR, yet TCRdb's version contains in-frame clones alone and is incomplete. The sample holds 50,000 or so clones, around 90% seen once. The sample consisted of blood. Receptors originate from a person aged 18 to 70 in good health. CDR3s include the opening cysteine and the closing phenylalanine or tryptophan. D genes are given only for firm matches. Expanded clones get a size class; other rows say once, few or many, or leave the size out.

CDR3 DNA	CDR3 protein	clone size	J gene	V gene	D gene
TGTGCCAGCAGTAATTTCGAGGGTGAGCAGTTCTTC	CASSNFEGEQFF	few	TRBJ2-1	TRBV7-6	NA
TGTGCCAGCAGCCAAGGGGGTGTTGGGGGATCGTTCACTGAAGCTTTCTTT	CASSQGGVGGSFTEAFF	NA	TRBJ1-1	TRBV4-2	NA
TGTGCCAGTAACCGAGTGGGGGACGAAAAACTGTTTTTT	CASNRVGDEKLFF	NA	TRBJ1-4	TRBV19	NA
TGTGCCAGCAGTTACACCCAGGGAAGCGAGCAGTACTTC	CASSYTQGSEQYF	NA	TRBJ2-7	TRBV6-6	NA
TGTGCCAGCAGTTTATCTAGCGGGGATCAAGAGACCCAGTACTTC	CASSLSSGDQETQYF	NA	TRBJ2-5	TRBV28	TRBD2
TGTGCCAGCAGTGAAGACAGGACTAACTATGGCTACACCTTC	CASSEDRTNYGYTF	NA	TRBJ1-2	TRBV6-1	NA
TGTGCCAGCAGCTTAGACCGGGACAGGGGCCGGATCACTGAAGCTTTCTTT	CASSLDRDRGRITEAFF	NA	TRBJ1-1	TRBV11-2	TRBD1
TGTGCCAGCAGCTGGCGACACAAGGAAGCTTTCTTT	CASSWRHKEAFF	NA	TRBJ1-1	TRBV5-6	NA
TGTGCCAGTATGGCGGGGGCTCGGGTAATGAACACTGAAGCTTTCTTT	CASMAGARVMNTEAFF	NA	TRBJ1-1	TRBV19	NA
TGTGCCAGTAGTATCCGGGACAGGGTAAAGGGCTACACCTTC	CASSIRDRVKGYTF	NA	TRBJ1-2	TRBV19	TRBD1
TGTGCCAGCAGCCAAGGAGCGGGAACCTACGAGCAGTACTTC	CASSQGAGTYEQYF	few	TRBJ2-7	TRBV4-2	TRBD2
TGTGCCAGCAGTGAAAGGGCTCAGCCCCAGCATTTT	CASSERAQPQHF	few	TRBJ1-5	TRBV2	NA
TGTGCCAGCAGCTTAGGACAGCCGAACTCTGGAAACACCATATATTTT	CASSLGQPNSGNTIYF	NA	TRBJ1-3	TRBV7-9	NA
TGTGCCAGCAGCTGGGCAGGGGGCACAGATACGCAGTATTTT	CASSWAGGTDTQYF	NA	TRBJ2-3	TRBV7-3	NA
TGCGCCAGCAGTCCCCGGCAGGCAGTTCAATTCTACGAGCAGTACTTC	CASSPRQAVQFYEQYF	NA	TRBJ2-7	TRBV23-1	NA
TGTGCCAGCAGTTTAGGGACAGGGTTTTCCGAGCAGTACTTC	CASSLGTGFSEQYF	NA	TRBJ2-7	TRBV27	TRBD1
TGTGCCAGCAGCCAAGTTTCGGTACGTACGCGGTGCCGCACAGATACGCAGTATTTT	CASSQVSVRTRCRTDTQYF	once	TRBJ2-3	TRBV14	NA
TGTGCCAGCAGCTTGGACATGGGCCCCTCCTACGAGCAGTACTTC	CASSLDMGPSYEQYF	NA	TRBJ2-7	TRBV5-6	NA
TGCGCCAGCGGAGGGACAGAATACAATGAGCAGTTCTTC	CASGGTEYNEQFF	NA	TRBJ2-1	TRBV5-1	NA
TGTGCCAGCTGTGAATTACAGCGGGACAACCCTCCAGAGACCCAGTACTTC	CASCELQRDNPPETQYF	NA	TRBJ2-5	TRBV7-8	NA
TGTGCCAGCACCGGGACCTATGGCTACACCTTC	CASTGTYGYTF	NA	TRBJ1-2	TRBV2	NA
TGTGCCAGCCGGACAGGGGGTAGGTACAATGAGCAGTTCTTC	CASRTGGRYNEQFF	few	TRBJ2-1	TRBV19	TRBD1
TGCGCCAGCAGTGTTTCGGAGCTTGCGGGGTGGCGGGTCACCGGGGAGCTGTTTTTT	CASSVSELAGWRVTGELFF	NA	TRBJ2-2	TRBV10-2	NA
TGTGCCAGCACTCGAGACCTCATAGGGGAGACCCAGTACTTC	CASTRDLIGETQYF	NA	TRBJ2-5	TRBV28	NA
TGTGCCAGCAGACGTGGACAGGGCCAGCCCCAGCATTTT	CASRRGQGQPQHF	NA	TRBJ1-5	TRBV6-5	TRBD1
TGTGCCAGCAGCTTTTCCGGGACTGGTGCAGATACGCAGTATTTT	CASSFSGTGADTQYF	NA	TRBJ2-3	TRBV5-6	NA
TGTGCCAGCAATGTCGGGAGTGCTGGGGAGCTGTTTTTT	CASNVGSAGELFF	NA	TRBJ2-2	TRBV2	NA
TGTGCCAGCAGTCTAGGTCTGAGGGCGGATCGCACCTTC	CASSLGLRADRTF	NA	TRBJ1-2	TRBV7-2	NA
TGTGCCAGTAGTTTTCAGGGGGAGCTGTTTTTT	CASSFQGELFF	NA	TRBJ2-2	TRBV19	NA
TGTGCCAGTAGTATAAATCCCGGGAACTATGGCTACACCTTC	CASSINPGNYGYTF	NA	TRBJ1-2	TRBV19	NA
TGCAGCGGACAAGACCTCTACGAGCAGTACTTC	CSGQDLYEQYF	few	TRBJ2-7	TRBV29-1	NA
TGTGCCAGCAGGCTTCCGGGAAATGAACCTGGAAACACCATATATTTT	CASRLPGNEPGNTIYF	NA	TRBJ1-3	TRBV28	NA
TGTGCCAGTAGTTACCGCGGACAGGGGGCCGTGGGGGAGCAGTACTTC	CASSYRGQGAVGEQYF	once	TRBJ2-7	TRBV19	TRBD1
TGTGCCAGCAGCCCGGAAGGGTATGGCTACACCTTC	CASSPEGYGYTF	NA	TRBJ1-2	TRBV11-2	NA
TGTGCCAGCAGCTTAGTCGCTGCCACCCAGTACTTC	CASSLVAATQYF	NA	TRBJ2-5	TRBV11-2	NA
TGTGCCAGCAGTGTTGAACAGGGGGTCGGGACTGAAGCTTTCTTT	CASSVEQGVGTEAFF	NA	TRBJ1-1	TRBV2	TRBD1
TGTGCCAGAGAGGGCCTAACCCTCCTGGGAGAGACCCAGTACTTC	CAREGLTLLGETQYF	NA	TRBJ2-5	TRBV11-1	NA
TGTGCCAGTAGTATAGGATATTATGCAACTAATGAAAAACTGTTTTTT	CASSIGYYATNEKLFF	NA	TRBJ1-4	TRBV19	NA
TGTGCCAGCGTATCCCTGCCTTACGAGCAGTACTTC	CASVSLPYEQYF	NA	TRBJ2-7	TRBV2	NA
TGTGCCAGCAGTTTTCACGGAGACTCTGGGGCCAACGTCCTGACTTTC	CASSFHGDSGANVLTF	NA	TRBJ2-6	TRBV28	NA
TGCGCCAGCAGCCACCTTAGCGGGATTAACACAGATACGCAGTATTTT	CASSHLSGINTDTQYF	NA	TRBJ2-3	TRBV4-1	TRBD2
TGTGCCACCACGGGACAGCAAGATGAAAAACTGTTTTTT	CATTGQQDEKLFF	once	TRBJ1-4	TRBV10-3	TRBD1
TGTGCCAGCAGCTTAGGGACCTCGACAGGGGGCCAAGAGACCCAGTACTTC	CASSLGTSTGGQETQYF	NA	TRBJ2-5	TRBV11-3	TRBD1
TGCGCCAGCAGTAGGTACGGCGCGAACACCGGGGAGCTGTTTTTT	CASSRYGANTGELFF	NA	TRBJ2-2	TRBV23-1	NA
TGCGCCAGCAGCCGACCCGGCTACGAGCAGTACTTC	CASSRPGYEQYF	NA	TRBJ2-7	TRBV4-1	NA
TGTGCCAGCAGTTTCGGAGGGGGGGCCGCACGCACAGATACGCAGTATTTT	CASSFGGGAARTDTQYF	NA	TRBJ2-3	TRBV5-6	NA
TGTGCCAGCAGTTACCGCCTTTCAGATACGCAGTATTTT	CASSYRLSDTQYF	NA	TRBJ2-3	TRBV6-5	NA
TGTGCCAGTAGTATAGATGCAGGGGGCTATGGCTACACCTTC	CASSIDAGGYGYTF	NA	TRBJ1-2	TRBV19	TRBD1
TGTGCCATCAGTGAGTTTGCGGGGAGGGAGACCCAGTACTTC	CAISEFAGRETQYF	NA	TRBJ2-5	TRBV10-3	NA
TGTGCCAGTAGTGCCTCCGACAGGGGTGATCAGCCCCAGCATTTT	CASSASDRGDQPQHF	NA	TRBJ1-5	TRBV19	TRBD1
TGTGCCACCACCCCGGATAGCGGGAGGGCCACAGATACGCAGTATTTT	CATTPDSGRATDTQYF	NA	TRBJ2-3	TRBV28	TRBD2
TGTGCCAGCAGTGAAAGGACCGGGGAGCTGTTTTTT	CASSERTGELFF	NA	TRBJ2-2	TRBV2	NA
TGTGCCAGCAGAGTGGGGGGCACAGATACGCAGTATTTT	CASRVGGTDTQYF	NA	TRBJ2-3	TRBV6-5	NA
TGTGCCAGCAGCTTAGACTTGAGTCACTCGTATGGCTACACCTTC	CASSLDLSHSYGYTF	once	TRBJ1-2	TRBV7-2	NA